These 8 T cell receptor beta chains share one sample of origin, sequenced in a study of PD-1 blockade in classical Hodgkin lymphoma. Regarding time point: cycle 4 day 1 (C4D1), after five to seven weeks of nivolumab. Exposure to brentuximab vedotin varied, and each patient had relapsed following autologous stem cell transplantation. From thawed PBMCs, CD8+ T cells were isolated by magnetic negative selection. Profiling relied on immunoSEQ multiplex PCR, and the TCRdb table lists in-frame clones only, not all of them. The table shows 10,000 or so clones, with around 68% occurring only once. Sample: CD8+ T cells from blood, taken before the fourth cycle of nivolumab. These receptors were collected from a human donor with classical Hodgkin lymphoma.

This clone was seen only once. V gene TRBV28 combines with J gene TRBJ1-1; D gene unclear. Germline CDR1 reads MDHEN; CDR2 reads SYDVKM. The V and J ends lost 3 bases and 5 bases respectively, with 7 bases between them. This CDR3 spans 12 amino acids. The CDR3 DNA follows: TGTGCCAGCAGTTTGCGTGGAACTGAAGCTTTCTTT. Translated, it gives CASSLRGTEAFF.

The chain employs TRBV6-5 and TRBJ2-7; 10 bases are a match to TRBD2. V was clipped by 6 bases and J by 6 bases; unmatched bases: 8. This CDR3 has 14 amino acids. Germline V gene data show CDR1 as MNHEY and CDR2 as SVGAGI. The CDR3 DNA sequence: TGTGCCAGCAGACCCAGCGGGGGGGCCATCGAGCAGTACTTC. Protein: CASRPSGGAIEQYF.

V usage is TRBV28 and J usage is TRBJ1-5; D not certain. The CDR3 is made up of 15 amino acids. Germline CDR1 MDHEN, CDR2 SYDVKM. The V gene lost 4 bases and the J gene lost 0 bases, with 10 bases spanning the gap. Written as DNA, the CDR3 is TGTGCCAGCAGTTCCGGAGAATATAGCAATCAGCCCCAGCATTTT. It translates to CASSSGEYSNQPQHF.

V is TRBV28 and J is TRBJ2-7, with TRBD1 identical over 7 bases. The CDR3 runs to 15 residues. Germline V gene sequence: CDR1 MDHEN, CDR2 SYDVKM. Unmatched junction bases numbered 9, after V lost 7 bases and J lost 0 bases. The CDR3 nucleotides read TGTGCCAGCACCCTTTACAGGGGACCCTCCTACGAGCAGTACTTC. The encoded protein is CASTLYRGPSYEQYF.

V gene TRBV25-1 combines with J gene TRBJ1-1; TRBD1 matches at 12 bases. Germline V CDR1 and CDR2: MGHDK, SYGVNS. The CDR3 extends over 14 amino acids. V dropped 6 bases and J dropped 6; count of bases not matched to a gene: 5. The CDR3 is CASRGTGGAAEAFF. In DNA form, the CDR3 reads TGTGCCAGCAGGGGGACAGGGGGCGCGGCTGAAGCTTTCTTT.

This rearrangement joins TRBV4-1 to TRBJ2-7; a weak D match, TRBD1 (5 bases). The germline V gene has CDR1 MGHRA and CDR2 YSYEKL. With 4 bases removed from V and 6 bases from J, the gap between germline ends came to 13 bases. This CDR3 is built from 13 residues. This CDR3 reads CASSLFREREQYF. The DNA for the CDR3 is TGCGCCAGCAGCCTTTTCAGGGAACGCGAGCAGTACTTC.

J is TRBJ1-1 and V is TRBV6-5; no clear D gene. There are 16 residues in the CDR3. Trimming stripped 0 bases from V and 0 bases from J, with 11 bases between. Looked up from germline, CDR1 is MNHEY and CDR2 is SVGAGI. The CDR3 region is CASSYSQESMNTEAFF. The CDR3 DNA sequence: TGTGCCAGCAGTTACTCCCAGGAGAGCATGAACACTGAAGCTTTCTTT.

The V call is TRBV28, the J call TRBJ2-7, with D uncertain. CDR1 MDHEN and CDR2 SYDVKM come from the germline V gene. V was clipped by 6 bases and J by 4 bases, with 16 bases between them. This CDR3 has 14 amino acids. DNA for the CDR3: TGTGCCAGCAGCTCCATGGGATCCTTGTACGAGCAGTACTTC. It is translated as CASSSMGSLYEQYF.